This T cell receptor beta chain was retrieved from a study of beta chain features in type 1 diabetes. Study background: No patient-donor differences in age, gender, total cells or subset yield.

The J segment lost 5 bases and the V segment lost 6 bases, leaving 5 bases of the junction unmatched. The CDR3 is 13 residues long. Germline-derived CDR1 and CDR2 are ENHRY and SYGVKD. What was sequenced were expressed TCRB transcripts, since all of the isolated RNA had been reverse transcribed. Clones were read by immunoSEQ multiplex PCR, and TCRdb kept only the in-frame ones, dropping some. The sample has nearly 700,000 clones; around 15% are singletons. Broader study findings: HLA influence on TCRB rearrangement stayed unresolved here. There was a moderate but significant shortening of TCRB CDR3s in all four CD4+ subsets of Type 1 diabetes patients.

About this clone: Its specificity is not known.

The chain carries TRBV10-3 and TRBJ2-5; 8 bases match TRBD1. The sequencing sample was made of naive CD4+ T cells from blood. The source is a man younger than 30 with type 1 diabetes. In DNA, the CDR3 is TGTGCCATCAGCGGACAGGGCCTCGAGACCCAGTACTTC. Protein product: CAISGQGLETQYF.